A selection of T cell receptor beta chains follows, all from one sample in a study of blood T cell repertoires in COVID-19. Some clones are missing from TCRdb's copy, which holds only in-frame ones; the method was immunoSEQ multiplex PCR. The table includes about 220,000 clones, approximately 81% detected once. Sequences were obtained from peripheral blood. The source is a man aged 50-60 years who had recovered from COVID-19. The CDR3 runs from the conserved cysteine through the conserved F or W. D genes are given only for firm matches. For some rows the clone size is stated as once, few or many, or as a class when expanded; others skip it.

d_call	cdr3_length	j_call	clone_size	v_call	cdr3_nt	cdr3_aa
TRBD2	17	TRBJ2-1	.	TRBV27	TGTGCCAGCAGTTTATTTTTAGCGGGAGCTTGGGACAATGAGCAGTTCTTC	CASSLFLAGAWDNEQFF
.	17	TRBJ1-6	.	TRBV5-1	TGCGCCAGCAGCTTGGTTTGGGAGAGCTCCTATAATTCACCCCTCCACTTT	CASSLVWESSYNSPLHF
.	14	TRBJ1-1	.	TRBV7-9	TGTGCCAGCAGCTTAGGGGAATGGACAGATTCATCTTTCTTT	CASSLGEWTDSSFF
TRBD2	18	TRBJ2-7	.	TRBV27	TGTGCCAGCAGTTTAAAACCCCCATTAGCGGGAACCTTCTACGAGCAGTACTTC	CASSLKPPLAGTFYEQYF
TRBD2	15	TRBJ2-7	few	TRBV20-1	TGCAGTGCTAGTTCAGCGGGAGGCCCTCTTCGTCAGCAGTACTTC	CSASSAGGPLRQQYF
.	15	TRBJ1-5	.	TRBV27	TGTGCCAGCAGTACGACAAGGTCCTCTAATCAGCCCCAGCATTTT	CASSTTRSSNQPQHF
TRBD1	16	TRBJ2-4	once	TRBV19	TGTGCCAGTAGTTCAACCGGGACAGGGGGCGGAATCATTCAGTACTTC	CASSSTGTGGGIIQYF
.	11	TRBJ2-7	.	TRBV12-3/TRBV12-4	TGTGCCAGCAGTTTACGGGGGGAGCAGTACTTC	CASSLRGEQYF
TRBD2	16	TRBJ2-7	.	TRBV4-1	TGCGCCAGCAGCCCTCGAGGACTAGCAGATAACTACGAGCAGTACTTC	CASSPRGLADNYEQYF
TRBD1	15	TRBJ1-5	few	TRBV18	TGTGCCAGCTCACCACCGGGGACAGGGAATCAGCCCCAGCATTTT	CASSPPGTGNQPQHF
.	12	TRBJ1-1	.	TRBV7-9	TGTGCCAGCAGCCCCGGACAGCTGGAAGCTTTCTTT	CASSPGQLEAFF
.	15	TRBJ2-2	.	TRBV6-5	TGTGCCGCAAAGCCGGTCCCGCAGAACACCGGGGAGCTGTTTTTT	CAAKPVPQNTGELFF
.	13	TRBJ2-1	.	TRBV19	TGTGCCAGTAGTATAGGGACTACCAATGAGCAGTTCTTC	CASSIGTTNEQFF
.	14	TRBJ2-7	.	TRBV21-1	TGTGCCAGCAGCTCGAACGGGGTCTCCTACGAGCAGTACTTC	CASSSNGVSYEQYF
.	15	TRBJ2-1	few	TRBV27	TGTGCCAGCAGCCCCGACACAAGCTCCTACAATGAGCAGTTCTTC	CASSPDTSSYNEQFF
TRBD2	15	TRBJ2-1	.	TRBV27	TGTGCCAGCAGAATTCTTACTAGCGGGAGGACTGAGCAGTTCTTC	CASRILTSGRTEQFF
TRBD2	19	TRBJ2-1	.	TRBV11-2	TGTGCCAGCAGCCTCCGACACCCTGCCACTAGCGGGAGGGCCACTGAGCAGTTCTTC	CASSLRHPATSGRATEQFF
TRBD2	15	TRBJ2-1	.	TRBV27	TGTGCCAGCAGTAACTCGGGACTAGTAGGCAATGAGCAGTTCTTC	CASSNSGLVGNEQFF
TRBD1	15	TRBJ1-1	.	TRBV4-1	TGCGCCAGCAGCCCAACGGACAGGACGAACACTGAAGCTTTCTTT	CASSPTDRTNTEAFF
.	14	TRBJ1-5	.	TRBV27	TGTGCCAGCGGGGAATTACAGGGTAATCAGCCCCAGCATTTT	CASGELQGNQPQHF
TRBD2	17	TRBJ2-1	.	TRBV9	TGTGCCAGCAGCCTAGACTTCCCGGGACTAGCTGCCAATGAGCAGTTCTTC	CASSLDFPGLAANEQFF
.	15	TRBJ1-5	.	TRBV28	TGTGCCAGCAGTTTGGGCGGGGGGGGCAATCAGCCCCAGCATTTT	CASSLGGGGNQPQHF
TRBD1	14	TRBJ1-1	few	TRBV5-1	TGCGCCAGCAGGGGACAGGCTCTGGACACTGAAGCTTTCTTT	CASRGQALDTEAFF
.	12	TRBJ2-7	.	TRBV11-1	TGTGCCAGCAGCTTAGATCGGGATGAGCAGTACTTC	CASSLDRDEQYF
TRBD2	16	TRBJ2-3	.	TRBV29-1	TGCAGCGTTGAAGACTTCTTAGCGGGAGAGACAGATACGCAGTATTTT	CSVEDFLAGETDTQYF
.	14	TRBJ2-5	.	TRBV28	TGTGCCAGCAGTCCGACAGGACGCAAGAGAACCCAGTACTTC	CASSPTGRKRTQYF
TRBD2	15	TRBJ2-3	.	TRBV6-4	TGTGCCAGCAGTGAACTAGCGGGAGGACCAGATACGCAGTATTTT	CASSELAGGPDTQYF
.	14	TRBJ2-7	.	TRBV5-4	TGTGCCAGCAGCCCCCTCGGGAGCTCCTACGAGCAGTACTTC	CASSPLGSSYEQYF
TRBD1	15	TRBJ2-5	.	TRBV5-8	TGTGCCAGCAGCTTGAGCTTAGGGGGCGCCGAGACCCAGTACTTC	CASSLSLGGAETQYF
.	14	TRBJ2-7	.	TRBV4-1	TGCGCCAGCAGCCAAGAAGCCAGCACGGGCGAGCAGTACTTC	CASSQEASTGEQYF
.	11	TRBJ2-1	.	TRBV29-1	TGCAGCGCGGGCCTAACCAATGAGCAGTTCTTC	CSAGLTNEQFF
TRBD1	14	TRBJ2-7	.	TRBV6-5	TGTGCCAGCAGTAGGGACAGGGGGCTAGACGAGCAGTACTTC	CASSRDRGLDEQYF
TRBD1	14	TRBJ1-6	.	TRBV2	TGTGCCAGCAGGGCCGACAGGGGCTTGCCACCCCTCCACTTT	CASRADRGLPPLHF
TRBD2	14	TRBJ2-7	once	TRBV27	TGTGCCAGCAGTCCCGGACTAGCCTCCTACGAGCAGTACTTC	CASSPGLASYEQYF
.	15	TRBJ1-1	.	TRBV6-5	TGTGCCAGCAGACTATGGGGGGGGCGCGACACTGAAGCTTTCTTT	CASRLWGGRDTEAFF
TRBD2	15	TRBJ2-5	.	TRBV12-5	TGTGCTAGTGGTTTGGCGACCGGGGGGGGAGAGACCCAGTACTTC	CASGLATGGGETQYF
TRBD2	13	TRBJ2-1	.	TRBV12-3/TRBV12-4	TGTGCCAGCAGTTTAGGACTAGCGGGTCAGCAGTTCTTC	CASSLGLAGQQFF
TRBD1	15	TRBJ2-4	few	TRBV2	TGTGCCAGCAGTGAAGGAGGGACAGGGTGGGACATTCAGTACTTC	CASSEGGTGWDIQYF
.	14	TRBJ1-6	.	TRBV6-2/TRBV6-3	TGTGCCAGCAGTTACGAGACAGGTCTATCACCCCTCCACTTT	CASSYETGLSPLHF
.	15	TRBJ2-7	.	TRBV6-5	TGTGCCAGCGGCCCCGTGGAGGGAGGGGGGTACGAGCAGTACTTC	CASGPVEGGGYEQYF
TRBD1	13	TRBJ1-6	once	TRBV27	TGTGCCAGCAGTTTACGCAGGGGGCAGCCCCTCCACTTT	CASSLRRGQPLHF
.	13	TRBJ1-1	.	TRBV5-1	TGCGCCAGCAGCTTCTCCCAGGGCACTGAAGCTTTCTTT	CASSFSQGTEAFF
.	15	TRBJ2-4	.	TRBV9	TGTGCCAGCAGCGTCGGAGGGGCGGCCAAAAACATTCAGTACTTC	CASSVGGAAKNIQYF
.	16	TRBJ1-3	.	TRBV15	TGTGCCACCAGCAGACGGGTAGCGAGCTCTGGAAACACCATATATTTT	CATSRRVASSGNTIYF
.	15	TRBJ2-5	.	TRBV6-2/TRBV6-3	TGTGCCAGCAGTTACGGGGCCTCTTGGCAAGAGACCCAGTACTTC	CASSYGASWQETQYF
TRBD2	16	TRBJ2-3	.	TRBV29-1	TGCAGCGTATCCCTCGGGAGGCAACTACGCACAGATACGCAGTATTTT	CSVSLGRQLRTDTQYF
.	15	TRBJ1-5	.	TRBV15	TGTGCCACCAGCAGAGATTACAATAGCAATCAGCCCCAGCATTTT	CATSRDYNSNQPQHF
TRBD2	14	TRBJ2-7	few	TRBV5-1	TGCGCCAGCAGCACAGCTAGCGGTAGCTACGAGCAGTACTTC	CASSTASGSYEQYF
.	14	TRBJ2-1	.	TRBV18	TGTGCCAGCTCACCAGATCGAGCCTACAATGAGCAGTTCTTC	CASSPDRAYNEQFF
.	15	TRBJ2-6	.	TRBV2	TGTGCCAGCAAACAGGGAGACTCTGGGGCCAACGTCCTGACTTTC	CASKQGDSGANVLTF
TRBD2	16	TRBJ2-1	.	TRBV28	TGTGCCAGCAACGGATACGGGACTAGCGGGCTAAATGAGCAGTTCTTC	CASNGYGTSGLNEQFF
.	13	TRBJ2-1	.	TRBV3-1/TRBV3-2	TGTGCCAGCAGTCGGGGTGCCCGGGGTGAGCAGTTCTTC	CASSRGARGEQFF
TRBD2	16	TRBJ2-3	.	TRBV5-1	TGCGCCAGCAGCTTTAGGCTAGCGGGAGTTGGTGATACGCAGTATTTT	CASSFRLAGVGDTQYF
TRBD2	19	TRBJ2-7	few	TRBV4-2	TGTGCCAGCAGCCAAACCACCCACCCGGGGGGACTGTTCAGCTACGAGCAGTACTTC	CASSQTTHPGGLFSYEQYF
.	15	TRBJ2-1	.	TRBV11-2	TGTGCCAGCAGGATAAACCAGTTTTCCTACAATGAGCAGTTCTTC	CASRINQFSYNEQFF
TRBD2	20	TRBJ2-1	.	TRBV24-1	TGTGCCACCAGTGATTCTCTTGGGGCTAGCGGACCGACTTACTACAATGAGCAGTTCTTC	CATSDSLGASGPTYYNEQFF